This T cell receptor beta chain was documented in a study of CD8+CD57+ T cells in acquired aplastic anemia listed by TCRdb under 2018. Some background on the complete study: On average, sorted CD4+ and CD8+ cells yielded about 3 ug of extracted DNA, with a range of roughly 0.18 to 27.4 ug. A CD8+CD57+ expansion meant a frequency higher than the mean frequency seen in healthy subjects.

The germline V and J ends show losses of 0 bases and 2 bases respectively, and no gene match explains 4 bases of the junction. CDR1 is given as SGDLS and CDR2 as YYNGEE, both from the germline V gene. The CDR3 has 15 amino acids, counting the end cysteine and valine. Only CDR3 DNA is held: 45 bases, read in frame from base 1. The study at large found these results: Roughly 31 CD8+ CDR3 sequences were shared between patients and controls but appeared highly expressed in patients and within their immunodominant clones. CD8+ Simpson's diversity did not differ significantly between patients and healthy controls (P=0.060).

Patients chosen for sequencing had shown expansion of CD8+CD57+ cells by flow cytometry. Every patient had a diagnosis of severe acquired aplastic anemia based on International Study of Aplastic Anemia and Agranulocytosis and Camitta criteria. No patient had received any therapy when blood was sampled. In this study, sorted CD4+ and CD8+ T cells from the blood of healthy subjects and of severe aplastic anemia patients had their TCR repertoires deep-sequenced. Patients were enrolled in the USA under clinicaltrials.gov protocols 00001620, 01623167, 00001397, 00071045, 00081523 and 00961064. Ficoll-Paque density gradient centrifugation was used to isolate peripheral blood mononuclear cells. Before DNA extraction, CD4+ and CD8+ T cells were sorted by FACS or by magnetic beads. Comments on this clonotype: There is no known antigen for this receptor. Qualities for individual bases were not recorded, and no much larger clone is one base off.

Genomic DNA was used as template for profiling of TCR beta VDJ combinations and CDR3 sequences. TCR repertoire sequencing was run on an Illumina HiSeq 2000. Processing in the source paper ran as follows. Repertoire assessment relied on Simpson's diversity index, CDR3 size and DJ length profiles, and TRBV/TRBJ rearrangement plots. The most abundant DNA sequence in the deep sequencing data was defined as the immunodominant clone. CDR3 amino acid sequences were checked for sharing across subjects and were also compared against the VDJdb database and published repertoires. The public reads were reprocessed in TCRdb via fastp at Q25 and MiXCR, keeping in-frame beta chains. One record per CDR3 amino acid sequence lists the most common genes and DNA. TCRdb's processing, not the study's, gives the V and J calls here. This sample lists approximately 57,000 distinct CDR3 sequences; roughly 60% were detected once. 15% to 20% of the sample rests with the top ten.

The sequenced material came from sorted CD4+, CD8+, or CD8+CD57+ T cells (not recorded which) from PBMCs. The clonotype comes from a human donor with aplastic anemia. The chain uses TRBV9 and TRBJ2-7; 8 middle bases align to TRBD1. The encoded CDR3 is CASSVEGTGAYEQYV. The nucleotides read TGTGCCAGCAGCGTAGAGGGGACAGGCGCCTACGAGCAGTACGTC.